The next 22 T cell receptor beta chains were all read from a single sample in a study of blood T cells in healthy people across ages. Through a sample-barcoded 5' primer and a J-beta primer mix, a second PCR was run for roughly 7 to 11 cycles. TCRdb analysed the 5' RACE reads with MiXCR anew, one entry per CDR3 protein. The sample has over a million distinct CDR3 sequences, 45% to 70% seen once. Sequenced input: blood. These receptor sequences come from a man between 18 and 29 years old in good health.

This sequence joins TRBV12-5 and TRBJ1-1, with no clear D. Germline values: CDR1 LGHNT, CDR2 FRNRAP. Trimming stripped 5 bases from V and 11 bases from J, with 18 bases between. The CDR3 spans 13 residues. CDR3 residues: CASGQGLERSAFF. The DNA of the CDR3 is TGTGCTAGTGGTCAAGGGCTTGAACGGTCGGCTTTCTTT.

Turning to this clonotype: One end of the junction varies from germline; a read error may be responsible. The gene calls are TRBV5-5 and TRBJ2-5, with D possibly TRBD2 on 5 matching bases. Germline V gene lookup returns CDR1 SGHKS and CDR2 YYEKEE (reference sequence). The CDR3 length is 15 residues. The CDR3 DNA is TGTGCCAACAGCTTGATCAGTGGAGAGGGTGCGACCCAGTACTTC. This codes for CANSLISGEGATQYF.

This clonotype was counted between two and nine times. The chain combines TRBV9 with TRBJ2-1; D is possibly TRBD1 (6 bases). The CDR3 is made up of 14 amino acids. The germline gives CDR1 SGDLS, CDR2 YYNGEE. Trimming stripped 3 bases from V and 4 bases from J, with 11 bases between. The CDR3 reads CASSAPTGYNEQFF. CDR3 nucleotides: TGTGCCAGCAGCGCTCCCACAGGGTACAATGAGCAGTTCTTC.

V usage is TRBV6-6 and J usage is TRBJ2-7, with 7 bases lining up with TRBD2. V lost 10 bases, J lost 2 bases, and 11 bases stayed unmatched. This CDR3 region has 14 residues. Germline V lookup: CDR1 MNHNY, CDR2 SVGAGI (reference sequence). This CDR3 reads CATRETSLTYEQYF. CDR3 coding DNA: TGTGCCACTCGGGAGACTAGCCTAACCTACGAGCAGTACTTC.

Here the CDR3 reads CASSLGRLSTNEKLFF. The CDR3 bases are TGCGCCAGCAGCTTAGGACGGCTTTCAACTAATGAAAAACTGTTTTTT. V is TRBV5-1 and J is TRBJ1-4; no firm D call. Germline CDR1 reads SGHRS; CDR2 reads YFSETQ. The CDR3 runs to 16 residues. Trimming removed 2 bases at V and 0 bases at J, with 11 bases between.

For this clonotype: The germline gene is not matched at one end of the junction; a read error may be the cause. This chain joins TRBV20-1 and TRBJ2-4, with 11 bases that match TRBD2. The CDR3 is 16 residues long. Germline assignment: CDR1 DFQATT and CDR2 SNEGSKA (reference sequence). The CDR3 DNA reads TGCAGTGCCAGAGGACTAGCGGGCCAGCCCCGAAACATTCAGTACTTC. Translated: CSARGLAGQPRNIQYF.

This clonotype was counted a few times. The chain employs TRBV7-2 and TRBJ2-5, with TRBD1 matching 9 bases. The V and J ends lost 2 bases and 11 bases, in that order; junction bases with no gene match: 12. CDR1 is SGHTA, CDR2 FQGNSA, per germline. This CDR3 comprises 15 residues. In DNA form, the CDR3 reads TGTGCCAGCAGCTTAACAGGGGGCGCACTAGTTGAGCAGTACTTC. This translates into CASSLTGGALVEQYF.

There are a few counts of this clonotype. The rearrangement links TRBV20-1 to TRBJ1-2; tentatively, D is TRBD1 (6 bases). The CDR3 is made up of 14 amino acids. V lost 3 bases, J lost 3 bases, and 14 bases lay in between. CDR1 is DFQATT, CDR2 SNEGSKA, per germline (reference sequence). In DNA, the CDR3 is TGCAGTGCTAGTACCCCGGGGGGCGACTATGGCTACACCTTC. The encoded protein is CSASTPGGDYGYTF.

The chain carries TRBV10-3 and TRBJ2-4; tentative D call: TRBD1 (6 bases). The J call is uncertain, as TRBJ2-7 better fits the DNA end. Germline V lookup: CDR1 ENHRY, CDR2 SYGVKD. The CDR3 extends over 14 amino acids. This chain's CDR3 is CAISDHRVTYEQYF. The CDR3, as DNA: TGTGCCATCAGCGACCACAGGGTGACCTACGAGCAGTACTTC.

The genes are TRBV6-5 and TRBJ2-7; 7 bases are a match to TRBD1. CDR1 is MNHEY and CDR2 is SVGAGI in the germline V gene. CDR3 size: 14 residues. V trimming: 6 bases; J trimming: 3 bases; junction bases outside the gene matches: 8. The CDR3 nucleotides read TGTGCCAGCAGAGTAGAGCGGACAGGCTACGAGCAGTACTTC. Its translation: CASRVERTGYEQYF.

The chain carries TRBV25-1 and TRBJ1-6; D is unresolved. Trimming pared 3 bases from V and 6 bases from J, leaving 3 bases between. The CDR3 is made up of 12 amino acids. In germline, CDR1 is MGHDK, CDR2 SYGVNS. Here the CDR3 DNA reads TGTGCCAGCAGTGACCTTAATTCACCCCTCCACTTT. Translated, it gives CASSDLNSPLHF.

This clonotype was counted a few times. V and J are TRBV27 and TRBJ2-1; D remains unclear. The CDR3 has 12 residues. The germline gives CDR1 MNHEY, CDR2 SMNVEV (reference sequence). V was shortened by 5 bases and J by 10 bases, with 12 bases between the two germline ends. Here the CDR3 DNA reads TGTGCCAGCAGTCGAATCCTGGAGGAGCAGTTCTTC. Encoded protein: CASSRILEEQFF.

The chain employs TRBV7-9 and TRBJ1-2; D perhaps matches TRBD1 (6 bases). CDR3 length equals 14 residues. Per the germline V gene, CDR1 is SEHNR and CDR2 is FQNEAQ (reference sequence). With 1 base removed from V and 6 bases from J, the gap between germline ends came to 12 bases. The CDR3 protein is CASSLGDKSNGYTF. CDR3 bases: TGTGCCAGCAGCTTAGGGGACAAGTCTAATGGCTACACCTTC. Variable domain in full (rest from reference TRBV7-9 and TRBJ1-2): DTGVSQNPRHKITKRGQNVTFRCDPISEHNRLYWYRQTLGQGPEFLTYFQNEAQLEKSRLLSDRFSAERPKGSFSTLEIQRTEQGDSAMYLCASSLGDKSNGYTFGSGTRLTVV.

This clonotype has more than one count but fewer than ten. The chain recombines TRBV6-5 with TRBJ2-7; tentatively, D is TRBD2 (5 bases). The closer fit of TRBJ2-5 to the DNA end suggests the J call may be wrong. Germline V gene data show CDR1 as MNHEY and CDR2 as SVGAGI. This CDR3 comprises 13 residues. CDR3 nucleotides: TGTGCCAGCAGTCGCGGACTTTATGCGACCCAGTACTTC. This encodes CASSRGLYATQYF.

The chain has TRBV20-1 and TRBJ2-5, with 8 bases matching TRBD2. The CDR3 totals 15 residues. Per the germline V gene, CDR1 is DFQATT and CDR2 is SNEGSKA (reference sequence). The trim removed 4 bases at V and 0 bases at J, leaving 7 bases unmatched. The CDR3 sequence: CSATKRGWYQETQYF. The CDR3 bases are TGCAGTGCTACCAAGCGGGGGTGGTACCAAGAGACCCAGTACTTC.

This clonotype was picked up a small number of times. The chain combines TRBV27 with TRBJ2-7; 9 nucleotides agree with TRBD2. V trimming: 5 bases; J trimming: 4 bases; junction bases outside the gene matches: 6. Germline CDR1 and CDR2: MNHEY and SMNVEV (reference sequence). CDR3 length: 14 amino acids. The CDR3 protein is CASSLREGLYEQYF. In nucleotides, the CDR3 is TGTGCCAGCAGTCTGCGGGAGGGCCTGTACGAGCAGTACTTC.

V gene TRBV29-1 combines with J gene TRBJ2-7, with 12 positions matching TRBD2. The trim removed 4 bases at V and 7 bases at J, leaving 5 bases unmatched. Per germline, CDR1 SQVTM and CDR2 ANQGSEA. The CDR3 consists of 13 residues. In DNA, the CDR3 is TGCAGCGTTGCGCTAGCGGGGGGGCCTGAGCAGTACTTC. It is translated as CSVALAGGPEQYF.

This clonotype is a singleton in its sample. The rearrangement uses TRBV6-2 or TRBV6-3 and TRBJ2-7; the D is unclear. Trimming took off 2 bases at V and 0 bases at J, with 5 bases between the two ends. The CDR3 has 13 amino acids. From germline, CDR1 is MNHEY and CDR2 SVGEGT. Here the CDR3 reads CASSYIVSYEQYF. In DNA, the CDR3 is TGTGCCAGCAGTTACATAGTCTCCTACGAGCAGTACTTC.

The chain uses TRBV20-1 and TRBJ2-1; D gene uncertain. The V and J ends lost 2 bases and 1 base respectively, with 3 bases between them. This CDR3 region has 12 residues. Germline V gene sequence: CDR1 DFQATT, CDR2 SNEGSKA (reference sequence). The chain's CDR3 is CSARKSYNEQFF. DNA for the CDR3: TGCAGTGCTAGAAAGTCCTACAATGAGCAGTTCTTC.

The sample holds a few counts of this clonotype. The CDR3: CASSWTGGGYTF. The CDR3 nucleotides are TGTGCCAGCAGCTGGACAGGGGGCGGCTACACCTTC. The chain uses TRBV7-2 and TRBJ1-2; TRBD1 matches at 11 bases. V lost 4 bases, J lost 8 bases, and 0 bases stayed unmatched. This CDR3 has 12 residues. Germline loops: CDR1 SGHTA, CDR2 FQGNSA.

The rearrangement uses TRBV5-4 and TRBJ2-5, with TRBD2 matching 7 bases. V lost 2 bases and J lost 4; bases outside the gene matches: 8. From germline, CDR1 is SGHNT and CDR2 YYREEE (reference sequence). The CDR3 totals 15 residues. The CDR3 coding sequence is TGTGCCAGCAGCTTTCGTGGCGGGGGATCAGAGACCCAGTACTTC. Translated: CASSFRGGGSETQYF.

This clonotype was recorded only once. The rearrangement uses TRBV4-1 and TRBJ1-4; TRBD1 is a possible D gene (5 bases). The germline gives CDR1 MGHRA, CDR2 YSYEKL. Trimming cost V 0 bases and J 2 bases, with 19 bases left between them. This CDR3 spans 19 amino acids. The CDR3 spells CASSQDQGRVGTTNEKLFF. The CDR3 DNA reads TGCGCCAGCAGCCAAGACCAGGGCAGGGTGGGGACGACTAATGAAAAACTGTTTTTT.